This TCR beta chain is from a study of OX40 agonist ivuxolimab in advanced cancers. Trimming cost V 2 bases and J 3 bases; bases outside gene matches: 2. Germline V gives CDR1 SGDLS, CDR2 YYNGEE. CDR3 length: 14 amino acids. Assay used: immunoSEQ multiplex PCR; TCRdb lists only in-frame clones, some missing. The sample has approximately 60,000 clones, about 90% seen once. This TCR came from an adult with an advanced solid tumor such as melanoma, head and neck, liver or kidney cancer. The genes are TRBV9 and TRBJ2-1; 7 bases are a match to TRBD2. Specimen: CD4+ or CD8+ T cells sorted from blood, collected in a trial of the OX40 agonist ivuxolimab. The CDR3 protein is CASSVGGSYNEQFF. Here the CDR3 DNA reads TGTGCCAGCAGCGTCGGCGGGAGCTACAATGAGCAGTTCTTC. The full variable domain, rest sourced from reference TRBV9 and TRBJ2-1, is DSGVTQTPKHLITATGQRVTLRCSPRSGDLSVYWYQQSLDQGLQFLIQYYNGEERAKGNILERFSAQQFPDLHSELNLSSLELGDSALYFCASSVGGSYNEQFFGPGTRLTVL.